One and the same sample provided the 4 T cell receptor beta chains below, sequenced in a study of cytomegalovirus exposure and HLA in healthy donors (dated by TCRdb to 2017 to 2019). The library came from the immunoSEQ multiplex PCR assay. The multiplex PCR relied on a mix of 60 forward primers for TCR Vbeta segments and 13 reverse primers for TCR Jbeta segments. Drawn from immuneACCESS, this table holds only the in-frame rearrangements with V and J called that TCRdb kept. Clones are partly lost; checked studies trace under half to an unresolved V gene and leave the rest unexplained. The sample contains 95,000 to 100,000 clones, about 81% of them found a single time. 10% of the sample is in the top ten clones. The sample consisted of PBMCs. The source is a man in his fifties or sixties in good health and CMV-seronegative.

The chain combines TRBV11-3 with TRBJ2-1, with 7 bases lining up with TRBD2. Trimming at V came to 8 bases and at J to 7 bases, leaving 8 bases not matched to a gene. CDR1 is SGHNT, CDR2 YENEEA, per germline. There are 13 residues in the CDR3. The DNA of the CDR3 is TGTGCCAGCGGTCGGGGAGGGGAAAATGAGCAGTTCTTC. Protein: CASGRGGENEQFF.

The chain is built from TRBV5-5 and TRBJ2-5; 8 nucleotides align to TRBD1. The DNA end lines up better with TRBJ2-7; the J call may be wrong. This CDR3 has 15 residues. CDR1 and CDR2 from the germline V gene are SGHKS and YYEKEE (reference sequence). DNA for the CDR3: TGTGCCAGCAGCTCCTGGGGACAGGCGGTCGGCGAGCAGTACTTC. Encoded protein: CASSSWGQAVGEQYF.

The chain has TRBV11-2 and TRBJ1-4; unclear D gene. Trimming cost V 5 bases and J 7 bases, with 14 bases left between them. CDR1 and CDR2 from the germline V gene are SGHAT and FQNNGV. The CDR3 consists of 14 residues. CDR3 DNA: TGTGCCAGCAGCCGGGAAAGGGTGGGTGAAAAACTGTTTTTT. Amino acid sequence: CASSRERVGEKLFF.

This clone was counted a single time. The V call is TRBV23-1, the J call TRBJ2-7, with 8 bases fitting TRBD1. TRBV23-1 belongs to the ORF category, with a function that is uncertain. V lost 6 bases, J lost 3 bases, and 22 bases stayed unmatched. This CDR3 is built from 19 residues. CDR3 sequence: CASRSLVVQPGQENYEQYF. As DNA, the CDR3 is TGCGCCAGCAGATCTTTGGTGGTCCAACCGGGACAGGAGAACTACGAGCAGTACTTC.